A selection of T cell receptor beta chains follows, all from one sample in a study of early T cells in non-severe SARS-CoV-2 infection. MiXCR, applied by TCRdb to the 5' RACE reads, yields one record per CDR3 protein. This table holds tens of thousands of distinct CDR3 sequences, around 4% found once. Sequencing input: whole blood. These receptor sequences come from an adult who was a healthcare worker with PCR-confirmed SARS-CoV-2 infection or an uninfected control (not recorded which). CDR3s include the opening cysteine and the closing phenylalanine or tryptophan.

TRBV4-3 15 CASSQDPATGIEAFF
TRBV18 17 CASSPPGTGGYYNEQFF
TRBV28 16 CASSRTSGTGTGELFF
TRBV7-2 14 CASSRQGLRDEQYF
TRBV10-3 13 CAISGPGGNEQFF
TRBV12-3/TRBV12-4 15 CASSFQSGPYNEQFF
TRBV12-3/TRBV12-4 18 CASSLVAHRTIPDNEQFF
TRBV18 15 CASGPGISGANVLTF
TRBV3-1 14 CASSQGRTGTEAFF
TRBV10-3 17 CAISDGSGSTAKNIQYF
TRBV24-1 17 CATSDFWQGAIREKLFF
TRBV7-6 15 CASSSAGTGKVGAFF
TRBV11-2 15 CASSSYGGSYNEQFF
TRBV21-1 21 CASSTIPAGTLPITVRETQYF
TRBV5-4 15 CASSFGGTGSSPLHF
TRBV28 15 CASSGTVESTDTQYF
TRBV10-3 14 CAISESGQKETQYF
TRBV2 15 CASRDSWGSNQPQHF
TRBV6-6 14 CASSYTGSTDTQYF
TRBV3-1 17 CASSQDLAGTSNSPLHF
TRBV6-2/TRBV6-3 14 CASREDISTDTQYF
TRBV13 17 CASSLVGLAGVTEEQFF
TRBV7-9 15 CASSLAPTGVGELFF
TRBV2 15 CASSEVKGDAYEQYF
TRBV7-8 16 CASSYLAGVIYNEQFF
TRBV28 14 CASIPRTSAYEQYF
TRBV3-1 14 CASSQEARNTEAFF
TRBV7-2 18 CASSKKAGTGTNTGELFF
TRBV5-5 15 CASSWTGTGGDEQYF
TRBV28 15 CASSLSDRGRYGYTF
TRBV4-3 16 CASSQDDRAAGNTIYF
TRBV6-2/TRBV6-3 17 CASSYPSRPGTGPAAFF
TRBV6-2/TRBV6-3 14 CASTVQGMPDTQYF
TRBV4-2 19 CASSQDVWGLAGLTDTQYF
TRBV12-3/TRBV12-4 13 CASSEKVSYEQYF
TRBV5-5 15 CASSTSGTFTGELFF
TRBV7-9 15 CASSKTSGVTDTQYF
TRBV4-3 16 CASSQERSVANNEQFF
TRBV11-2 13 CASSPTRSGELFF
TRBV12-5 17 CASGLGRRDRNYNEQFF
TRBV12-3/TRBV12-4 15 CASSSAQLGWDEQFF
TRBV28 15 CASSFEGNSNQPQHF
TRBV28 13 CASSSQGLDTIYF
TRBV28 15 CASRTGTSNTGELFF
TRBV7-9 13 CASSLGGGTEAFF
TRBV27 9 CASSFPSYF
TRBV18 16 CASSPRSGTVGDTQYF
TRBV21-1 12 CASSKSEETQYF
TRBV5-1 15 CASSLDFSIYNEQFF